These 32 T cell receptor beta chains originate from one sample sequenced in a study of T cell responses to AZD1222 COVID-19 vaccine. Clones were sequenced by immunoSEQ multiplex PCR, and TCRdb holds only the in-frame ones, with some missing. The sample carries nearly 100,000 clones, nearly 90% recorded once. The sequences come from peripheral blood, collected on day 0 of AZD1222 vaccination. These receptor sequences come from an adult in good health.

This chain uses TRBV5-6 with TRBJ2-5; D unclear. The CDR3 length is 13 residues. Germline loops: CDR1 SGHDT, CDR2 YYEEEE. Between the trimmed V and J ends, which lost 2 bases and 4 bases, there was a span of 9 bases. DNA for the CDR3: TGTGCCAGCAGCTTTGGTAGCCGAGAGACCCAGTACTTC. Its translation is CASSFGSRETQYF.

On this clone: A junction end diverges from the germline sequence, so it may reflect a read error. J is TRBJ2-3 and V is TRBV28; D is uncertain. CDR3 length: 13 residues. The V gene's germline CDR1 is MDHEN and CDR2 SYDVKM. CDR3 coding DNA: TGTGCCAGCAGCACCCCCGGCACAAATACGCAGTATTTT. The encoded protein is CASSTPGTNTQYF.

This chain connects TRBV18 to TRBJ2-2; TRBD1 might be the D (6 bases). The CDR3 contains 16 residues. Germline V lookup: CDR1 KGHSH, CDR2 LQKENI. Between the trimmed V and J ends, which lost 3 bases and 5 bases, there was a span of 16 bases. The CDR3 loop is CASSPVEQGQTGELFF. The CDR3 DNA sequence: TGTGCCAGCTCACCGGTGGAACAGGGCCAGACCGGGGAGCTGTTTTTT.

The gene calls are TRBV27 and TRBJ1-1; D not resolved. Trimming took off 3 bases at V and 0 bases at J, with 8 bases between the two ends. This CDR3 spans 14 amino acids. Per germline, CDR1 MNHEY and CDR2 SMNVEV (reference sequence). CDR3 in amino acids: CASSLGTLNTEAFF. The DNA for the CDR3 is TGTGCCAGCAGTTTGGGCACCTTGAACACTGAAGCTTTCTTT.

This clone was counted a few times. The rearrangement joins TRBV27 to TRBJ2-5, with D possibly being TRBD1 or TRBD2 (5 bases each). Germline-derived CDR1 and CDR2 are MNHEY and SMNVEV (reference sequence). Deletions cut 3 bases from V and 3 bases from J, with 8 bases between. CDR3 length: 13 amino acids. CDR3 in amino acids: CASSFWGKETQYF. In nucleotides, the CDR3 is TGTGCCAGCAGTTTTTGGGGGAAAGAGACCCAGTACTTC.

This rearrangement joins TRBV6-5 to TRBJ1-2; D is unclear. V was cut by 2 bases and J by 1 base, with 11 bases left in between. Germline V gives CDR1 MNHEY, CDR2 SVGAGI. This CDR3 has 15 amino acids. CDR3 coding DNA: TGTGCCAGCAGTTACCGGGCATCAGATAACTATGGCTACACCTTC. Its translation is CASSYRASDNYGYTF.

The V and J genes are TRBV11-2 and TRBJ1-2; no firm D call. Germline lookup yields CDR1 SGHAT and CDR2 FQNNGV. This CDR3 contains 13 residues. The V gene lost 1 base and the J gene lost 4 bases, with 7 bases spanning the gap. The DNA of the CDR3 is TGTGCCAGCAGCTTAGGGCAGAGCTATGGCTACACCTTC. It codes for CASSLGQSYGYTF.

This sequence joins TRBV4-1 and TRBJ1-4, with 8 bases aligning to TRBD1. The germline gives CDR1 MGHRA, CDR2 YSYEKL. J was trimmed by 0 bases and V by 4 bases; bases with no gene match: 4. This CDR3 has 16 residues. CDR3 protein: CASSRGQGTTNEKLFF. CDR3 DNA sequence: TGCGCCAGCAGCCGCGGACAGGGAACAACTAATGAAAAACTGTTTTTT.

This clone occurred once. The gene calls are TRBV7-2 and TRBJ2-3; D gene uncertain. V was clipped by 5 bases and J by 3 bases, with 9 bases between them. The CDR3 is 13 residues long. The germline gives CDR1 SGHTA, CDR2 FQGNSA. The CDR3 protein is CASSIRRTDTQYF. CDR3 coding DNA: TGTGCCAGCAGCATAAGACGGACAGATACGCAGTATTTT.

The rearrangement joins TRBV30 to TRBJ2-1; 7 nucleotides line up with TRBD2. Trimming cost V 4 bases and J 1 base; bases outside gene matches: 4. The CDR3 sequence is 14 residues long. Germline V CDR1 and CDR2: GTSNPN, SVGIG (reference sequence). CDR3 protein: CAWNPGGSYNEQFF. The DNA for the CDR3 is TGTGCCTGGAACCCCGGGGGGTCCTACAATGAGCAGTTCTTC. Using reference TRBV30 and TRBJ2-1 for the parts outside the CDR3, the full variable domain is SQTIHQWPATLVQPVGSPLSLECTVEGTSNPNLYWYRQAAGRGLQLLFYSVGIGQISSEVPQNLSASRPQDRQFILSSKKLLLSDSGFYLCAWNPGGSYNEQFFGPGTRLTVL.

The chain carries TRBV6-5 and TRBJ2-5; 8 bases agree with TRBD2. Germline assignment: CDR1 MNHEY and CDR2 SVGAGI. J was trimmed by 4 bases and V by 5 bases; bases with no gene match: 9. The CDR3 extends over 15 amino acids. CDR3 nucleotide sequence: TGTGCCAGCAGTCGACCCTCGGGGGGGAGAGAGACCCAGTACTTC. Residues: CASSRPSGGRETQYF.

The V call is TRBV7-9, the J call TRBJ2-3, with TRBD2 matching 7 bases. Germline trimming cut 5 bases from V and 1 base from J; bases unmatched to any gene: 15. The CDR3 covers 18 residues. Germline loops: CDR1 SEHNR, CDR2 FQNEAQ (reference sequence). The CDR3 DNA follows: TGTGCCAGCAGCCACAGAGGTGGACTAGTATTTCGCACAGATACGCAGTATTTT. This translates into CASSHRGGLVFRTDTQYF.

The rearrangement joins TRBV13 to TRBJ2-7; D is ambiguous. The V end was cut by 5 bases, the J end by 6 bases, with 11 bases between. Germline V lookup: CDR1 PRHDT, CDR2 FYEKMQ (reference sequence). The CDR3 spans 12 residues. In DNA, the CDR3 is TGTGCCAGCAGCGCCTATAGATCCGAGCAGTACTTC. Translated: CASSAYRSEQYF.

V usage is TRBV4-1 and J usage is TRBJ1-2; D unresolved. CDR1 is MGHRA, CDR2 YSYEKL, per germline. The CDR3 has 12 amino acids. Between the trimmed V and J ends, which lost 3 bases and 8 bases, there was a span of 10 bases. CDR3 in DNA: TGCGCCAGCAGCCAGGGTACTGGAGGCTACACCTTC. Translated, it gives CASSQGTGGYTF.

Remarks on this clone: The same CDR3 is also encoded by other DNA sequences in this sample. This chain connects TRBV28 to TRBJ2-5; TRBD2 might be the D (5 bases). Deletions cut 7 bases from V and 5 bases from J, with 14 bases between. Germline V gives CDR1 MDHEN, CDR2 SYDVKM. This CDR3 contains 13 residues. The CDR3 region has the DNA TGTGCCAGCACTCCCCCCGGGGTCGAGACCCAGTACTTC. As protein: CASTPPGVETQYF.

This chain connects TRBV11-3 to TRBJ2-3, with 16 bases fitting TRBD2. There are 17 residues in the CDR3. V lost 3 bases and J lost 6; bases outside the gene matches: 6. Germline V gene data show CDR1 as SGHNT and CDR2 as YENEEA. The CDR3 here is CASSFGTSGGALDTQYF. The CDR3 DNA sequence: TGTGCCAGCAGCTTCGGGACTAGCGGGGGGGCCTTGGATACGCAGTATTTT.

Written as DNA, the CDR3 is TGTGCCTGGAGTGTAATCAGCTCCTATAATTCACCCCTCCACTTT. Protein product: CAWSVISSYNSPLHF. The genes are TRBV30 and TRBJ1-6; D gene unclear. Per germline, CDR1 GTSNPN and CDR2 SVGIG (reference sequence). The CDR3 sequence is 15 residues long. The V and J ends lost 0 bases and 0 bases respectively, with 6 bases between them. The variable domain in full, with the rest retrieved from reference TRBV30 and TRBJ1-6, is SQTIHQWPATLVQPVGSPLSLECTVEGTSNPNLYWYRQAAGRGLQLLFYSVGIGQISSEVPQNLSASRPQDRQFILSSKKLLLSDSGFYLCAWSVISSYNSPLHFGNGTRLTVT.

CDR3 protein: CASSRGPYGYTF. In nucleotides, the CDR3 is TGTGCCAGCAGCCGCGGACCCTATGGCTACACCTTC. The V call is TRBV6-2 or TRBV6-3, the J call TRBJ1-2; D remains ambiguous. Germline V CDR1 and CDR2: MNHEY, SVGEGT. This CDR3 comprises 12 residues. V was trimmed by 6 bases and J by 4 bases, leaving 9 bases between them.

The chain combines TRBV15 with TRBJ2-5, with D tentatively TRBD1 or TRBD2 (6 bases each). The CDR3 totals 15 residues. Trimming removed 0 bases at V and 5 bases at J, with 13 bases between. Germline V gene lookup returns CDR1 LNHNV and CDR2 YYDKDF (reference sequence). CDR3 amino acids: CATSRDRGVRETQYF. CDR3 DNA sequence: TGTGCCACCAGCAGAGATAGGGGGGTTCGGGAGACCCAGTACTTC.

The genes are TRBV11-3 and TRBJ1-5; weak D call: TRBD1 (6 bases). CDR3 length: 15 residues. Per the germline V gene, CDR1 is SGHNT and CDR2 is YENEEA. The germline V and J ends were trimmed by 5 bases and 4 bases, with 15 bases remaining between them. The DNA of the CDR3 is TGTGCCAGCAGCCCAGGGGTGGGGCTGAATCAGCCCCAGCATTTT. It yields the protein CASSPGVGLNQPQHF.

The gene calls are TRBV19 and TRBJ2-7, with 8 positions matching TRBD1. CDR1 and CDR2 (germline): LNHDA, SQIVND (reference sequence). The CDR3 totals 15 residues. The trim removed 1 base at V and 1 base at J, leaving 3 bases unmatched. CDR3 loop: CASSIATGVSYEQYF. The CDR3 bases are TGTGCCAGTAGTATAGCGACAGGGGTATCCTACGAGCAGTACTTC.

This clone was seen a single time. The rearrangement uses TRBV6-5 and TRBJ1-5; a weak D match, TRBD1 (5 bases). This CDR3 spans 14 amino acids. The V end was cut by 2 bases, the J end by 5 bases, with 10 bases between. The germline gives CDR1 MNHEY, CDR2 SVGAGI. DNA for the CDR3: TGTGCCAGCAGTTACGGGGCTTGGGATCAGCCCCAGCATTTT. It encodes CASSYGAWDQPQHF.

V gene TRBV7-9 combines with J gene TRBJ2-5, with D uncertain. The CDR3 runs 15 residues. V was cut by 6 bases and J by 2 bases, with 16 bases left in between. Germline loops: CDR1 SEHNR, CDR2 FQNEAQ (reference sequence). In DNA, the CDR3 is TGTGCCAGCAGTTACCGTGTCCCATGGCAAGAGACCCAGTACTTC. Residues: CASSYRVPWQETQYF.

This clone is medium-sized (0.01 to 0.1%). J is TRBJ2-3 and V is TRBV28, with a weak D call TRBD2 (7 bases). CDR1 and CDR2 from the germline V gene are MDHEN and SYDVKM. Trimming pared 3 bases from V and 6 bases from J, leaving 13 bases between. CDR3 length: 14 residues. CDR3 bases: TGTGCCAGCAGTTTTCGGGGGGCGGGGGATACGCAGTATTTT. Its translation: CASSFRGAGDTQYF. Drawing the rest from reference TRBV28 and TRBJ2-3, the complete variable domain is DVKVTQSSRYLVKRTGEKVFLECVQDMDHENMFWYRQDPGLGLRLIYFSYDVKMKEKGDIPEGYSVSREKKERFSLILESASTNQTSMYLCASSFRGAGDTQYFGPGTRLTVL.

V gene TRBV7-9 combines with J gene TRBJ1-6; 9 bases map to TRBD1. Germline lookup yields CDR1 SEHNR and CDR2 FQNEAQ (reference sequence). This CDR3 comprises 16 residues. Trimming cost V 3 bases and J 0 bases; bases outside gene matches: 0. CDR3 DNA: TGTGCCAGCAGCTTGACAGGGGGCTCCTATAATTCACCCCTCCACTTT. It encodes CASSLTGGSYNSPLHF. Drawing the rest from reference TRBV7-9 and TRBJ1-6, the complete variable domain is DTGVSQNPRHKITKRGQNVTFRCDPISEHNRLYWYRQTLGQGPEFLTYFQNEAQLEKSRLLSDRFSAERPKGSFSTLEIQRTEQGDSAMYLCASSLTGGSYNSPLHFGNGTRLTVT.

The chain employs TRBV28 and TRBJ2-1; 8 bases match TRBD2. The CDR3 sequence is 15 residues long. J gave up 8 bases and V 2 bases, and 8 bases lay outside the gene matches. Germline-derived CDR1 and CDR2 are MDHEN and SYDVKM. Here the CDR3 DNA reads TGTGCCAGCAGTTTAAGTTCGGGGGGGCAAGATGAGCAGTTCTTC. Protein product: CASSLSSGGQDEQFF.

In nucleotides, the CDR3 is TGTGCCAGTAGTAAAAGGACTAGCGGGGGGCATTACAATGAGCAGTTCTTC. Residues: CASSKRTSGGHYNEQFF. This chain connects TRBV19 to TRBJ2-1; 14 bases agree with TRBD2. J lost 4 bases, V lost 4 bases, and 6 bases had no gene match. Germline V gene sequence: CDR1 LNHDA, CDR2 SQIVND (reference sequence). This CDR3 region has 17 residues.

The chain is built from TRBV4-3 and TRBJ1-4; 9 bases are a match to TRBD1. V lost 2 bases, J lost 2 bases, and 3 bases stayed unmatched. This CDR3 is 16 amino acids long. CDR1 LGHNA and CDR2 YSLEER come from the germline V gene. DNA for the CDR3: TGCGCCAGCAGCCAACGGGACAGGGCGACTAATGAAAAACTGTTTTTT. It encodes CASSQRDRATNEKLFF.

The V call is TRBV12-3 or TRBV12-4, the J call TRBJ1-1; D not certain. The CDR3 has 12 amino acids. V gave up 4 bases and J gave up 5 bases, with 8 bases separating them. CDR3 in amino acids: CASSSWGTEAFF. The CDR3 DNA sequence: TGTGCCAGCAGTTCCTGGGGAACTGAAGCTTTCTTT.

The V and J genes are TRBV3-1 (or the pseudogene TRBV3-2) and TRBJ1-5; D unclear. This CDR3 has 14 residues. Trimming took 1 base from V and 1 from J, leaving 5 bases between them. Looked up from germline, CDR1 is LGHDT and CDR2 is YNNKEL (reference sequence). DNA for the CDR3: TGTGCCAGCAGCCAAGGGCAGAGCAATCAGCCCCAGCATTTT. Translation gives CASSQGQSNQPQHF.

This clone has only one observation. The chain combines TRBV12-3 or TRBV12-4 with TRBJ1-2; D is unclear. Trimming took 6 bases from V and 0 from J, leaving 2 bases between them. The CDR3 has 11 residues. The CDR3 DNA sequence: TGTGCCAGCAGGGCTAACTATGGCTACACCTTC. It codes for CASRANYGYTF.

This clone came up a few times. The chain combines TRBV27 with TRBJ1-2, with D possibly matching TRBD1 (5 bases). The CDR3 loop spans 12 amino acids. V lost 3 bases, J lost 6 bases, and 8 bases lay in between. Germline CDR1 and CDR2: MNHEY and SMNVEV (reference sequence). For the CDR3, the DNA is TGTGCCAGCAGTTTCCAGGGCAATGGCTACACCTTC. It specifies CASSFQGNGYTF.